This TCR beta chain was identified during a study of cytomegalovirus exposure and HLA in healthy donors. Germline V gives CDR1 SSHAT, CDR2 FNYEAQ (reference sequence). This CDR3 contains 15 residues. Study-level findings and limits: A later analysis revealed that TCR association rates differed between HLA loci, peaking at DRB1 and bottoming out at HLA-C. A later analysis, which compared TCR beta chains of equal frequency, found the HLA-associated ones more clonally expanded.

The PCR contained 60 Vbeta and 13 Jbeta primers. TCRdb's table, derived via immunoSEQ multiplex PCR, lists solely in-frame clones and lacks some. The repertoire consists of 150,000 to 180,000 clones, with 70% to 90% occurring once and the leading ten covering roughly 5.9%. On this clone: The antigen is undetermined. Mismatch with germline at one junction end may stem from a read error.

The sample was PBMCs. The origin of this receptor is a woman between 40 and 50 years old in good health and CMV-seropositive. The chain uses TRBV7-7 and TRBJ2-5; D might be TRBD2 (6 bases). CDR3 sequence: CASSSSPGADETQYF. The CDR3 nucleotides read TGTGCTAGCAGCTCCTCCCCGGGAGCGGACGAGACCCAGTACTTC.